Presented here are 25 T cell receptor beta chains from one specimen sequenced in a study of graft-versus-host responses after intestinal transplantation. Here immunoSEQ multiplex PCR was the method, and the copy in TCRdb shows in-frame clones only, minus some. The table lists tens of thousands of clones, approximately 93% of them singletons. The input for sequencing was PBMCs, taken 156 days after intestinal transplant. These receptors were taken from a human patient who received an intestinal transplant, so some T cells may come from the graft donor.

As to this clone: The sample carries other DNA sequences with the same CDR3. In nucleotides, the CDR3 is TGTGCCAGCAGCGACACAGAAAACTCACAGGGTCGGGAGACCCAGTACTTC. It codes for CASSDTENSQGRETQYF. The chain employs TRBV21-1 and TRBJ2-5; the table's D call of TRBD1 was not tested on the DNA. TRBV21-1 is an annotated pseudogene. CDR3 length: 17 residues.

This rearrangement joins TRBV19 to TRBJ1-1; no definite D call. Germline loops: CDR1 LNHDA, CDR2 SQIVND (reference sequence). V was cut by 1 base and J by 6 bases, with 12 bases left in between. The CDR3 is 14 residues long. The CDR3 DNA reads as TGTGCCAGTAGTATAGTTGGGCGAAGGGCTGAAGCTTTCTTT. Translation gives CASSIVGRRAEAFF.

This chain uses TRBV9 with TRBJ2-3; no firm D call. Germline CDR1 SGDLS, CDR2 YYNGEE. The V and J ends lost 0 bases and 0 bases respectively, with 8 bases between them. The length of the CDR3 is 15 residues. The CDR3 nucleotides are TGTGCCAGCAGCGTAGACATGCCTAGCACAGATACGCAGTATTTT. It encodes CASSVDMPSTDTQYF.

The chain uses TRBV7-9 and TRBJ1-1; the D is unclear. This CDR3 is built from 13 residues. The V end lost 8 bases, the J end lost 1 base, and 11 bases lay between the germline ends. Germline CDR1 is SEHNR and CDR2 is FQNEAQ (reference sequence). Here the CDR3 reads CASGPITNTEAFF. CDR3 coding DNA: TGTGCCAGCGGACCTATAACGAACACTGAAGCTTTCTTT.

The CDR3 nucleotides read TGCGCCAGCAGCTTGGCGGCGAACAATGAGCAGTTCTTC. Its protein is CASSLAANNEQFF. The chain is built from TRBV5-1 and TRBJ2-1; D gene uncertain. The CDR3 has 13 amino acids. Germline V lookup: CDR1 SGHRS, CDR2 YFSETQ. V lost 0 bases, J lost 5 bases, and 6 bases lay in between.

This clone was detected once. Here the CDR3 DNA reads TGTGCCTGGGGGAATCAGAGGAATGAAGCTTTCTTT. This encodes CAWGNQRNEAFF. The chain carries TRBV30 and TRBJ1-1; D remains ambiguous. Germline V gene sequence: CDR1 GTSNPN, CDR2 SVGIG (reference sequence). Trimming took 5 bases from V and 7 from J, leaving 14 bases between them. The CDR3 loop spans 12 amino acids.

The chain joins TRBV13 to TRBJ2-1, with 9 bases fitting TRBD1. This CDR3 is built from 15 residues. Germline CDR1 PRHDT, CDR2 FYEKMQ (reference sequence). V lost 8 bases, J lost 0 bases, and 5 bases stayed unmatched. The CDR3 DNA is TGTGCCAGCGGGTTGGGACAGGGCTCCTACAATGAGCAGTTCTTC. Translation: CASGLGQGSYNEQFF. The whole variable domain, filled in from reference TRBV13 and TRBJ2-1, reads AAGVIQSPRHLIKEKRETATLKCYPIPRHDTVYWYQQGPGQDPQFLISFYEKMQSDKGSIPDRFSAQQFSDYHSELNMSSLELGDSALYFCASGLGQGSYNEQFFGPGTRLTVL.

The V gene is TRBV6-4, the J gene TRBJ1-5; 9 bases line up with TRBD1. CDR3 length: 17 amino acids. With 4 bases clipped from V and 9 bases from J, the junction kept 16 bases outside the gene matches. Germline V gene sequence: CDR1 MRHNA, CDR2 SNTAGT. The CDR3 DNA reads as TGTGCCAGCAGTGCCCTGAAAACAGGGGGCTGTTATCGGCCCCAGCATTTT. As protein: CASSALKTGGCYRPQHF.

This chain joins TRBV7-6 and TRBJ1-2; 12 bases align to TRBD1. CDR1 is SGHVS, CDR2 FNYEAQ, per germline. J gave up 4 bases and V 5 bases, and 11 bases lay outside the gene matches. The CDR3 totals 17 residues. The chain's CDR3 is CASSPGRDRGLGYGYTF. Here the CDR3 DNA reads TGTGCCAGCAGCCCTGGCCGGGACAGGGGGCTTGGCTATGGCTACACCTTC.

In nucleotides, the CDR3 is TGTGCCAGCAGGGGAGGTCTGGACAGTAATGAAAAACTGTTTTTT. Its protein is CASRGGLDSNEKLFF. This rearrangement joins TRBV27 to TRBJ1-4; D perhaps matches TRBD1 (6 bases). Trimming shortened V by 6 bases and J by 4 bases, and 15 bases separated the two germline ends. The germline CDR1 and CDR2 sequences are MNHEY and SMNVEV (reference sequence). The CDR3 runs 15 residues.

The genes are TRBV4-3 and TRBJ2-1; the match to TRBD1 covers 7 bases. V gave up 1 base and J gave up 7 bases; unmatched junction bases: 4. Per germline, CDR1 LGHNA and CDR2 YSLEER. There are 14 residues in the CDR3. Here the CDR3 reads CASSQVTGPNEQFF. Written as DNA, the CDR3 is TGCGCCAGCAGCCAAGTGACAGGGCCGAATGAGCAGTTCTTC.

This clone was seen just once. This rearrangement joins TRBV5-1 to TRBJ2-1; D is possibly TRBD2 (6 bases). Germline CDR1 is SGHRS and CDR2 is YFSETQ. The CDR3 sequence is 14 residues long. Trimming shortened V by 4 bases and J by 10 bases, and 18 bases separated the two germline ends. CDR3 amino acids: CASSPGGSGGEQFF. CDR3 bases: TGCGCCAGCAGCCCCGGGGGTTCCGGAGGCGAGCAGTTCTTC.

The V and J genes are TRBV4-1 and TRBJ2-3, with 12 nucleotides matching TRBD2. This CDR3 region has 16 residues. Trimming at V came to 4 bases and at J to 5 bases, leaving 7 bases not matched to a gene. The germline CDR1 and CDR2 sequences are MGHRA and YSYEKL. CDR3 sequence: CASSLTSGGLGDTQYF. CDR3 nucleotide sequence: TGCGCCAGCAGCCTGACTAGCGGGGGTTTAGGAGATACGCAGTATTTT.

The sample holds one count of this clone. This chain connects TRBV27 to TRBJ1-1; D unresolved. The CDR3 runs 13 residues. Trimming took 3 bases from V and 4 from J, leaving 9 bases between them. The germline gives CDR1 MNHEY, CDR2 SMNVEV (reference sequence). The CDR3: CASSLVEGTEAFF. CDR3 DNA sequence: TGTGCCAGCAGTTTGGTCGAGGGCACTGAAGCTTTCTTT.

V is TRBV4-2 and J is TRBJ1-1, with 10 nucleotides matching TRBD1. The germline gives CDR1 LGHNA, CDR2 YNFKEQ. The CDR3 runs 15 residues. Germline trimming cut 4 bases from V and 4 bases from J; bases unmatched to any gene: 6. CDR3 sequence reads: CASSPRQGAPTEAFF. The CDR3, as DNA: TGTGCCAGCAGCCCACGACAGGGGGCGCCCACTGAAGCTTTCTTT.

The chain has TRBV6-5 and TRBJ2-1; 7 bases match TRBD2. The CDR3 sequence is 15 residues long. Trimming cost V 2 bases and J 2 bases; bases outside gene matches: 3. The germline CDR1 and CDR2 sequences are MNHEY and SVGAGI. The CDR3 is CASSYTSVTYNEQFF. CDR3 in DNA: TGTGCCAGCAGTTACACTAGCGTAACCTACAATGAGCAGTTCTTC.

The chain couples TRBV4-1 to TRBJ2-1; weak D call: TRBD2 (5 bases). Per germline, CDR1 MGHRA and CDR2 YSYEKL. V lost 3 bases and J lost 8, with 23 bases in between. This CDR3 has 17 amino acids. Here the CDR3 DNA reads TGCGCCAGCAGCCAGGTTCCTCTAGGCGGGCGCGGCTATGAGCAGTTCTTC. Amino acid sequence: CASSQVPLGGRGYEQFF.

The gene calls are TRBV29-1 and TRBJ1-2; weak D call: TRBD1 (5 bases). CDR3 size: 12 residues. V shed 4 bases and J shed 7 bases, with 13 bases lying between them. The germline CDR1 and CDR2 sequences are SQVTM and ANQGSEA. CDR3 DNA: TGCAGCGTTGGCCCCGACAGATTTGGCTACACCTTC. Translating gives CSVGPDRFGYTF. The full variable domain, rest sourced from reference TRBV29-1 and TRBJ1-2, is SAVISQKPSRDICQRGTSLTIQCQVDSQVTMMFWYRQQPGQSLTLIATANQGSEATYESGFVIDKFPISRPNLTFSTLTVSNMSPEDSSIYLCSVGPDRFGYTFGSGTRLTVV.

The V and J genes are TRBV6-4 and TRBJ2-4; D may be TRBD1 or TRBD2 (5 bases each). With 0 bases removed from V and 0 bases from J, the gap between germline ends came to 12 bases. This CDR3 has 17 amino acids. CDR1 and CDR2 (germline): MRHNA, SNTAGT. This CDR3 reads CASSDSGVRLAKNIQYF. Here the CDR3 DNA reads TGTGCCAGCAGTGACTCGGGGGTACGCCTAGCCAAAAACATTCAGTACTTC.

The chain recombines TRBV6-1 with TRBJ2-1; D might be TRBD2 (6 bases). CDR3 size: 14 residues. V gave up 8 bases and J gave up 4 bases, with 15 bases separating them. In germline, CDR1 is MNHNS, CDR2 SASEGT. Written as DNA, the CDR3 is TGTGCCAGCCAAACGGGAGACAGATACAATGAGCAGTTCTTC. It specifies CASQTGDRYNEQFF.

V usage is TRBV23-1 and J usage is TRBJ1-1; D gene uncertain. TRBV23-1 is filed as an ORF, its function uncertain. V lost 8 bases to trimming and J lost 5 bases, with 12 bases between them. This CDR3 spans 12 amino acids. The CDR3 region is CASEVAGTEAFF. CDR3 nucleotide sequence: TGCGCCAGCGAGGTCGCCGGGACTGAAGCTTTCTTT.

This chain joins TRBV27 and TRBJ1-5; 10 bases are shared with TRBD1. The CDR3 spans 17 residues. Germline CDR1 reads MNHEY; CDR2 reads SMNVEV (reference sequence). V shed 5 bases and J 0 bases; nucleotides not matched to a gene: 7. In nucleotides, the CDR3 is TGTGCCAGCAGTCCCGACAGGGGGCATTATAGCAATCAGCCCCAGCATTTT. Its protein is CASSPDRGHYSNQPQHF.

This chain joins TRBV13 and TRBJ1-1; D is perhaps TRBD1 (5 bases). The CDR3 sequence is 12 residues long. Germline CDR1 and CDR2: PRHDT and FYEKMQ (reference sequence). V dropped 3 bases and J dropped 9 bases, with 11 bases sitting between them. The CDR3 reads CASSFGREKAFF. The CDR3 DNA follows: TGTGCCAGCAGCTTTGGCAGGGAAAAAGCTTTCTTT.

The chain uses TRBV27 and TRBJ1-5; perhaps TRBD1 as D (5 bases). The CDR3 totals 15 residues. The germline CDR1 and CDR2 sequences are MNHEY and SMNVEV (reference sequence). Trimming removed 1 base at V and 6 bases at J, with 13 bases between. The chain's CDR3 is CASSLFGPGVQPQHF. The CDR3 DNA reads TGTGCCAGCAGTTTATTTGGTCCGGGGGTTCAGCCCCAGCATTTT.

In its sample, this clone was seen a few times. This chain uses TRBV7-9 with TRBJ2-1; D is unclear. Germline V CDR1 and CDR2: SEHNR, FQNEAQ (reference sequence). V lost 2 bases and J lost 0, with 17 bases in between. The CDR3 has 18 amino acids. DNA of the CDR3: TGTGCCAGCAGCTTATCGGTCGTCCCTTCGAGCTCCTACAATGAGCAGTTCTTC. This codes for CASSLSVVPSSSYNEQFF.